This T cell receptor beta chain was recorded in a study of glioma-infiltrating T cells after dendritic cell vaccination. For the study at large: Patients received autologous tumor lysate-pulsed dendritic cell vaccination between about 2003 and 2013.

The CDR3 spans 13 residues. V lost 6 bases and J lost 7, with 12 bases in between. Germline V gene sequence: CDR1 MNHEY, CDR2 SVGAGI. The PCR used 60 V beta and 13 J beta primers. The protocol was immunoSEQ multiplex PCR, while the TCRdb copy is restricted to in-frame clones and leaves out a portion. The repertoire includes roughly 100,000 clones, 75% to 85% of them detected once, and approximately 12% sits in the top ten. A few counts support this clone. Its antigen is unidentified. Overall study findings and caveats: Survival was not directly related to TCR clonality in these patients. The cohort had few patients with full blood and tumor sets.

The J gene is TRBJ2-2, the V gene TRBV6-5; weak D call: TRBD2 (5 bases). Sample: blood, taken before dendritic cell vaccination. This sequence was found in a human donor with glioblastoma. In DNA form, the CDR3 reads TGTGCCAGCAGGAGCCATGCGGGCGGGGAGCTGTTTTTT. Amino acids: CASRSHAGGELFF.